This T cell receptor beta chain was retrieved from a study of T cells in Graves' hyperthyroidism and ophthalmopathy. Study-wide context: Blood from the periphery was taken at initial diagnosis, before any treatment. Study-wide results and caveats: Model output signaled ophthalmopathy a median approximately 6 months ahead of onset.

Criteria for exclusion of patients were uncontrolled infection, other autoimmune disease, pregnancy or lactation. The diagnostic basis comprised clinical symptoms, serum thyroxine and TRAb, thyroid ultrasound and orbital computed tomography. The V segment lost 5 bases and the J segment 3 bases; nucleotides outside the gene matches: 8. Germline CDR1 and CDR2: SGHTS and YDEGEE. The CDR3 contains 15 residues. This clonotype was seen many times. What it recognizes is unknown. Amplification targeted TCR beta CDR3 regions from RNA transcripts. HTBI primers were the set used in a first-round RT-PCR of the TCR CDR3. MiXCR was run by TCRdb on the multiplex PCR reads, yielding one entry per CDR3 protein. Of 400,000 to 450,000 distinct CDR3 sequences listed, over 12% are singletons.

The sample comprised blood. The sequence was obtained from a man aged 18 to 30 with Graves' ophthalmopathy. The rearrangement uses TRBV5-8 and TRBJ1-1; 9 bases are shared with TRBD1. CDR3 loop: CASSLQGARDTEAFF. The CDR3 region has the DNA TGTGCCAGCAGTTTACAGGGGGCGAGAGACACTGAAGCTTTCTTT.